Listed below are T cell receptor beta chains from one sample, sequenced in a study of shared clonotypes between healthy human individuals. The method was immunoSEQ multiplex PCR; TCRdb's version includes in-frame clones alone and lacks a portion of them. The sample contains under 2.5 million clones, approximately 90% of which appear only once. The sequencing input was naive CD4+ T cells from PBMCs. These receptors all come from a man aged 18 to 35 in good health. Some clones in this sample may be carry-over from other donors' samples. CDR3s include the opening cysteine and the closing phenylalanine or tryptophan. D genes are given only for firm matches. Some rows have no size entry. The others give once, few or many, or a class for an expanded clone.

V	J	size	D	CDR3	DNA
TRBV28	TRBJ1-5	.	.	CASRDVNQPQHF	TGTGCCAGCCGGGACGTCAATCAGCCCCAGCATTTT
TRBV28	TRBJ2-2	.	.	CASSFTQGANTGELFF	TGTGCCAGCAGTTTTACACAGGGCGCGAACACCGGGGAGCTGTTTTTT
TRBV6-5	TRBJ2-7	.	TRBD2	CASRPVSGRIHEQYF	TGTGCCAGCAGACCGGTTAGCGGGAGAATCCACGAGCAGTACTTC
TRBV28	TRBJ2-2	.	TRBD1	CATLTPQGLTGELFF	TGTGCCACCCTAACCCCACAGGGGTTGACCGGGGAGCTGTTTTTT
TRBV28	TRBJ1-2	.	.	CASNAGHSRSYGYTF	TGTGCCAGCAACGCCGGACACTCTCGGAGCTATGGCTACACCTTC
TRBV21-1	TRBJ2-2	.	.	CASSKDAVGQGNGELFF	.
TRBV5-4	TRBJ2-7	.	TRBD2	CASSLAGLAGGYEQYF	TGTGCCAGCAGCTTGGCCGGACTAGCGGGAGGCTACGAGCAGTACTTC
TRBV28	TRBJ2-7	.	.	CASIELAAAAWGEQYF	TGTGCCAGCATTGAACTCGCTGCTGCGGCGTGGGGGGAGCAGTACTTC
TRBV30	TRBJ1-5	.	.	CAWSQDDQPQHF	TGTGCCTGGAGCCAGGACGATCAGCCCCAGCATTTT
TRBV7-6	TRBJ1-1	once	TRBD1	CASSLAETGVAFF	TGTGCCAGCAGCTTAGCCGAGACAGGGGTAGCTTTCTTT
TRBV7-2	TRBJ1-5	few	TRBD1	CASSGGQGQQPQHF	TGTGCCAGCAGCGGAGGACAGGGTCAGCAGCCCCAGCATTTT
TRBV9	TRBJ2-5	.	.	CASSVAAGTTQETQYF	TGTGCCAGCAGCGTAGCTGCGGGGACGACCCAAGAGACCCAGTACTTC
TRBV2	TRBJ2-5	.	.	CASTGEREAQYF	TGTGCCAGCACCGGGGAGAGGGAGGCCCAGTACTTC
TRBV9	TRBJ1-2	.	.	CASSVGAPNRRGRYGYTF	TGTGCCAGCAGCGTAGGGGCACCCAATCGAAGGGGTCGCTATGGCTACACCTTC
TRBV4-1	TRBJ1-5	.	.	CASSQVGAGHQPQHF	TGCGCCAGCAGCCAAGTAGGTGCAGGGCATCAGCCCCAGCATTTT
TRBV28	TRBJ2-7	.	.	CASSLGSSYEQYF	TGTGCCAGCAGTTTAGGCTCTTCCTACGAGCAGTACTTC
TRBV4-1	TRBJ2-3	.	.	CASSQVQGPDTQYF	TGCGCCAGCAGCCAAGTTCAGGGGCCAGATACGCAGTATTTT
TRBV7-9	TRBJ2-1	.	TRBD1	CASSLTWDRGAWRGNEQFF	TGTGCCAGCAGCTTAACGTGGGACAGGGGCGCCTGGAGGGGCAATGAGCAGTTCTTC
TRBV6-6	TRBJ2-7	once	.	CASSPGAHEQYF	TGTGCCAGCAGTCCAGGGGCCCACGAGCAGTACTTC
TRBV9	TRBJ2-3	.	TRBD2	CASSGAGFPTDTQYF	TGTGCCAGCAGCGGAGCGGGGTTTCCCACAGATACGCAGTATTTT
TRBV5-4	TRBJ2-7	.	.	CASSLTSRDYEQYF	TGTGCCAGCAGCTTGACCTCGCGGGATTACGAGCAGTACTTC
TRBV7-9	TRBJ2-5	.	TRBD1	CASSLDSRNTGGPRETQYF	TGTGCCAGCAGCTTAGATAGCCGTAACACAGGGGGCCCCCGGGAGACCCAGTACTTC
TRBV9	TRBJ2-1	.	TRBD2	CASSVGALAGVNEQFF	TGTGCCAGCAGCGTAGGGGCCCTAGCGGGAGTGAATGAGCAGTTCTTC
TRBV7-2	TRBJ2-1	once	TRBD2	CASSSPGLVPPEQFF	TGCGCCAGCAGCTCCCCAGGACTAGTCCCCCCTGAGCAGTTCTTC
TRBV27	TRBJ1-5	.	.	CASRDEDGLQHF	TGTGCCAGCAGAGACGAGGACGGACTCCAGCATTTT
TRBV7-7	TRBJ2-1	.	.	CASSLIGGEQFF	TGTGCCAGCAGCTTAATCGGCGGCGAGCAGTTCTTC
TRBV5-5	TRBJ2-1	.	.	CASSFGSVSGNEQFF	TGTGCCAGCAGCTTTGGGTCAGTATCGGGCAATGAGCAGTTCTTC
TRBV10-3	TRBJ2-2	.	TRBD1	CAISDSPGQGAANTGELFF	TGTGCCATCAGTGATAGTCCGGGACAGGGGGCCGCGAACACCGGGGAGCTGTTTTTT
TRBV5-1	TRBJ2-5	.	.	CASSHGIQAARETQYF	TGCGCCAGCAGCCACGGGATTCAGGCCGCTAGAGAGACCCAGTACTTC
TRBV4-2	TRBJ2-1	.	TRBD2	CASSQDLRLAGLDEQFF	TGTGCCAGCAGCCAAGATCTGAGACTAGCCGGTCTCGATGAGCAGTTCTTC
TRBV29-1	TRBJ2-3	.	TRBD1	CSVLGGDRVTDTQYF	TGCAGCGTTCTTGGTGGGGACAGGGTTACAGATACGCAGTATTTT
TRBV28	TRBJ2-1	.	.	CASSSHRASSYNEQFF	TGTGCCAGCAGTTCCCACCGGGCTAGCTCCTACAATGAGCAGTTCTTC
TRBV28	TRBJ2-1	.	.	CASTGLGRSRNEQFF	TGTGCCAGCACTGGGTTAGGACGGTCTCGTAATGAGCAGTTCTTC
TRBV27	TRBJ2-7	once	.	CASSPRRYQNYEQYF	TGTGCCAGCAGTCCACGACGATACCAGAACTACGAGCAGTACTTC
TRBV9	TRBJ2-2	.	TRBD2	CASSVGQASGSAGELFF	TGTGCCAGCAGCGTAGGTCAGGCTAGCGGGAGTGCCGGGGAGCTGTTTTTT
TRBV5-1	TRBJ1-1	.	.	CASSPTLGKFLIPTEAFF	TGCGCCAGCAGCCCGACCCTCGGGAAATTTCTCATCCCCACTGAAGCTTTCTTT
TRBV5-1	TRBJ2-7	.	.	CASSSQGDEQYF	TGCGCCAGCAGCTCTCAGGGAGACGAGCAGTACTTC
TRBV5-1	TRBJ1-2	.	TRBD1	CASSLPGQGYGYTF	TGCGCCAGCAGCTTGCCCGGACAGGGCTATGGCTACACCTTC
TRBV10-3	TRBJ1-5	.	.	CAISEQVGGNQPQHF	TGTGCCATCAGTGAGCAGGTCGGTGGGAATCAGCCCCAGCATTTT
TRBV18	TRBJ1-4	.	.	CASSRRPEEKLFF	TGTGCCAGCTCACGAAGACCGGAGGAAAAACTGTTTTTT
TRBV7-9	TRBJ1-2	.	TRBD1	CASSVGQGFNYGYTF	TGTGCCAGCAGTGTTGGACAGGGATTCAACTATGGTTACACCTTC
TRBV9	TRBJ2-1	.	.	CASSASEGRSYNEQFF	TGTGCCAGCAGCGCATCAGAGGGCCGTTCCTACAATGAGCAGTTCTTC
TRBV7-8	TRBJ2-2	.	.	CASRDRGAQVAGELFF	TGTGCCAGCCGAGACCGGGGGGCGCAGGTAGCCGGGGAGCTGTTTTTT
TRBV6-6	TRBJ2-7	.	.	CASREGPTSYEQYF	TGTGCCAGCCGAGAGGGGCCAACCTCCTACGAGCAGTACTTC
TRBV7-3	TRBJ2-7	.	.	CASSLGQPGSYEQYF	TGTGCCAGCAGCTTAGGGCAGCCGGGGTCCTACGAGCAGTACTTC